This T cell receptor (beta chain) is drawn from a study of blood T cell repertoires in COVID-19 (dated by TCRdb to about 2020). Regarding the complete study: Samples covering the acute and convalescent phases of COVID-19 were provided by collaborators in the United States, Italy and Spain. The samples were drawn from two sources: the first 160 participants of the ongoing ImmuneRACE study, and 950 to 1,500 subjects contributed by 6 global collaborators. The prospective study material was composed of cDNA or gDNA derived from T cells, B-cell-depleted T cells, or PBMCs. A freely available public database, intended as a resource for researchers studying the immune response to SARS-CoV-2, is where the repertoires were released. The dataset comprised deeply sampled blood TCRbeta repertoires from subjects exposed to, actively infected with, or recovered from COVID-19. Nearly every sample came with metadata listing a de-identified subject ID, COVID-19 status, age in years and sex. HLA class I and class II types, where available, came from metadata supplied by the sample provider rather than from assay-based typing.

According to the germline V gene, CDR1 reads MDHEN and CDR2 reads SYDVKM. The V end gives up 3 bases and the J end 4 bases, leaving 5 bases in the junction not matched to a gene. The CDR3 numbers 15 residues from cysteine through phenylalanine. Only CDR3 DNA remains: 45 bases, in frame from the first base. General study outcomes and caveats: How much clinical and demographic metadata was included differed by source and by participant, and the metadata was provided uncurated.

The sample holds one count of this clone. No cognate antigen has been identified for it. Within one base of it there is no much larger clone, and no base qualities were kept. Each collaborating institution followed its own protocols to collect whole blood in K2EDTA tubes. For TCRbeta analysis, collaborators shipped samples as frozen whole blood, isolated PBMCs, or DNA extracted from either of those sample types. The immunoSEQ Assay, a bias-controlled multiplex PCR, was used to amplify TCRbeta CDR3 regions from genomic DNA. In the original analysis: The number of nucleated cells in each sample was estimated from the amplification of reference gene primers within the assay. Sequence reads were collapsed and filtered to measure the absolute abundance of every unique TCRbeta CDR3 rearrangement. For each sample, productive Simpson clonality was calculated as the square root of Simpson's diversity index over productive rearrangements. TCRdb took this table from immuneACCESS and kept in-frame rearrangements with V and J called. Such tables lack part of the clones; where checked against another copy, unresolved V genes explain under half of the gap, and the rest is unexplained. V, J and clone size derive from that table, while D and trimming were established from the DNA sequence. Across this sample there are tens of thousands of clones, with approximately 94% seen only once. 4.1% of the sample lies in the top ten.

This chain is built from TRBV28 and TRBJ2-7; 11 bases in between match TRBD1. The receptor was derived from a human donor with active COVID-19. The donor label of this sample is uncertain. The sample was peripheral blood. The CDR3 amino acid sequence is: CASSLPGQGDYEQYF. The DNA reads as follows: TGTGCCAGCAGTTTGCCGGGACAGGGGGATTACGAGCAGTACTTC.